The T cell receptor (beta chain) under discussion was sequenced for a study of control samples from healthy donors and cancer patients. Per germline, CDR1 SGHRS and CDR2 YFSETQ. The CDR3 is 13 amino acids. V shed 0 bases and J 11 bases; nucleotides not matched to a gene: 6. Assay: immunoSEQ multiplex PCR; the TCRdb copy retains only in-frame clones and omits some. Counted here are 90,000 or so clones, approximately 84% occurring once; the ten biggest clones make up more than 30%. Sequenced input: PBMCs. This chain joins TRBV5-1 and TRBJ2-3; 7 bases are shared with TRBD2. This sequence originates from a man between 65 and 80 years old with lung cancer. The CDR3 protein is CASSLDLAEGQYF. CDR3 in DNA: TGCGCCAGCAGCTTGGATCTAGCGGAGGGGCAGTATTTT.